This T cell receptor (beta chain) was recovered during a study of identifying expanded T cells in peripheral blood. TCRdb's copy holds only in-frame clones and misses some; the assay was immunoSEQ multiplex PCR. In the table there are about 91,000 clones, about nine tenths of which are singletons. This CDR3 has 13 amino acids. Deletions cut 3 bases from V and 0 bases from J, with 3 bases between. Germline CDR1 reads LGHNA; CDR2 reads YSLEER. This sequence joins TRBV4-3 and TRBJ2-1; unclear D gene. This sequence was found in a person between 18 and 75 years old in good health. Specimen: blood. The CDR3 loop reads CASSHSSYNEQFF. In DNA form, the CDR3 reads TGCGCCAGCAGCCATAGCTCCTACAATGAGCAGTTCTTC.